The 11 T cell receptor beta chains listed next were all sequenced from one sample in a study of T cells after yellow fever vaccination. TCRdb used MiXCR to reprocess the 5' RACE reads, holding one entry per CDR3 protein. Of roughly 350,000 distinct CDR3 sequences detected, over 4% appear once; the ten largest clones hold roughly 24%. The input for sequencing was PBMCs, taken 5 days after the yellow fever booster vaccination. The source is a man aged 18 to 35 who received the YFV17D yellow fever vaccine.

This clonotype was observed at least ten times. V usage is TRBV7-9 and J usage is TRBJ1-2; tentative D call: TRBD1 (5 bases). Germline V gene lookup returns CDR1 SEHNR and CDR2 FQNEAQ (reference sequence). This CDR3 region has 15 residues. Deletions cut 2 bases from V and 7 bases from J, with 17 bases between. The CDR3 DNA is TGTGCCAGCAGCTTACGGAGCCCGACAGAAAGTGGCTACACCTTC. Its translation is CASSLRSPTESGYTF.

The V call is TRBV19, the J call TRBJ1-5; D unresolved. Germline CDR1 reads LNHDA; CDR2 reads SQIVND (reference sequence). V gave up 3 bases and J gave up 6 bases, with 12 bases separating them. The CDR3 is 14 amino acids. The CDR3 region has the DNA TGTGCCAGTAGTATTCTTACCGTTGGTCAGCCCCAGCATTTT. It is translated as CASSILTVGQPQHF.

This clonotype was counted many times. The V and J genes are TRBV3-1 and TRBJ1-1; D remains ambiguous. Germline lookup yields CDR1 LGHDT and CDR2 YNNKEL (reference sequence). The CDR3 has 15 residues. Trimming removed 1 base at V and 1 base at J, with 10 bases between. The CDR3 here is CASSQGGVGNTEAFF. CDR3 bases: TGTGCCAGCAGCCAAGGGGGAGTGGGGAACACTGAAGCTTTCTTT.

This clonotype was seen repeatedly, ten times or more. The rearrangement joins TRBV5-1 to TRBJ2-5; TRBD2 aligns across 9 bases. V gave up 4 bases and J gave up 2 bases; unmatched junction bases: 6. Germline V lookup: CDR1 SGHRS, CDR2 YFSETQ. The CDR3 is 15 residues long. The CDR3 nucleotides are TGCGCCAGCAGCCCCATTAGCGGGGGTCAAGAGACCCAGTACTTC. Protein product: CASSPISGGQETQYF.

This CDR3 reads CASSYAGQERPIYGYTF. In nucleotides, the CDR3 is TGTGCCAGCAGTTACGCCGGACAGGAGAGACCTATCTATGGCTACACCTTC. V gene TRBV6-2 or TRBV6-3 combines with J gene TRBJ1-2; 7 bases align to TRBD1. CDR1 and CDR2 (germline): MNHEY, SVGEGT. J gave up 4 bases and V 2 bases, and 13 bases lay outside the gene matches. CDR3 length: 17 residues.

This clonotype occurred a few times. The chain carries TRBV19 and TRBJ2-2, with D tentatively TRBD1 or TRBD2 (6 bases each). V gave up 4 bases and J gave up 3 bases, with 12 bases separating them. Germline CDR1 is LNHDA and CDR2 is SQIVND (reference sequence). The CDR3 consists of 15 residues. This CDR3 reads CASSKGGQYTGELFF. The CDR3 bases are TGTGCCAGTAGTAAGGGGGGCCAGTACACCGGGGAGCTGTTTTTT.

This clonotype came up a few times. DNA of the CDR3: TGTGCCAGCAGCCGGAAACGGGGAAAGTTGGAGACCCAGTACTTC. Its translation: CASSRKRGKLETQYF. This chain links TRBV7-2 with TRBJ2-5; TRBD2 might be the D (5 bases). Trimming took 5 bases from V and 5 from J, leaving 18 bases between them. The CDR3 length is 15 residues. CDR1 and CDR2 from the germline V gene are SGHTA and FQGNSA.

This clonotype occurred a few times. The rearrangement joins TRBV5-1 to TRBJ2-1; D not certain. The length of the CDR3 is 12 residues. Germline V gives CDR1 SGHRS, CDR2 YFSETQ. V lost 4 bases, J lost 7 bases, and 9 bases lay in between. CDR3 amino acids: CASSLDWNEQFF. Here the CDR3 DNA reads TGCGCCAGCAGCCTCGACTGGAATGAGCAGTTCTTC.

This clonotype was observed a few times. The chain combines TRBV20-1 with TRBJ1-2; tentatively, D is TRBD1 (6 bases). This CDR3 is 15 amino acids long. V dropped 0 bases and J dropped 6 bases, with 17 bases sitting between them. The germline V gene encodes CDR1 DFQATT and CDR2 SNEGSKA (reference sequence). CDR3 in DNA: TGCAGTGCTAGAGACCCCTCGGGACAATCGAATGGCTACACCTTC. It yields the protein CSARDPSGQSNGYTF.

A few counts support this clonotype. The chain joins TRBV19 to TRBJ1-3; 8 bases are a match to TRBD1. Germline V gene lookup returns CDR1 LNHDA and CDR2 SQIVND (reference sequence). The CDR3 length is 14 residues. J was trimmed by 0 bases and V by 10 bases; bases with no gene match: 5. The CDR3 reads CATGDRSSGNTIYF. The CDR3 DNA reads TGTGCCACCGGGGACAGGAGCTCTGGAAACACCATATATTTT.

This chain links TRBV5-4 with TRBJ2-2; 11 bases are a match to TRBD1. V shed 4 bases and J 5 bases; nucleotides not matched to a gene: 7. Germline assignment: CDR1 SGHNT and CDR2 YYREEE (reference sequence). This CDR3 has 16 residues. The CDR3, as DNA: TGTGCCAGCAGCCCGGGGTGGGACAGGGGGACCGGGGAGCTGTTTTTT. It yields the protein CASSPGWDRGTGELFF.